The T cell receptor (beta chain) described here comes from a study of T-cell memory formation after mild COVID-19 (dated by TCRdb to the early 2020s). For the wider study: TCR sequence clusters from the two donors were found to be largely donor specific. The cohort was made up of two young adult volunteers, one female and one male, who were previously healthy. In a couple of donors, T-cell clones that expanded and contracted after mild COVID-19 were tracked by sequencing TCRalpha and TCRbeta repertoires over time. Points the paper makes about the study in general: Contracting CD4+ clones were located mainly in the CM and EM memory subsets, whereas CD8+ clones were found to be enriched in EMRA. SARS-CoV-2 specificity of the second-wave clones peaking on day 37 was not confirmed. From day 15 to 85, contracting clones showed balanced CD4/CD8 phenotypes, whereas a second wave of clones that expanded from day 15 to 37 leaned towards CD4+. Only two mild cases were covered in the study, and larger cohorts including severe cases with pre-infection samples were considered necessary. Some responding clones were found in pre-infection memory, which suggests that pre-existing cross-reactive memory T cells took part in the SARS-CoV-2 response.

PBMCs were isolated by Ficoll-Paque density gradient centrifugation. From the cysteine through the phenylalanine, the CDR3 covers 12 amino acids. Only CDR3 DNA is held: 36 bases, read in frame from base 1. The germline V gene gives CDR1 as SQVTM and CDR2 as ANQGSEA. V lost 7 bases and J lost 6 bases, and the count of bases not matched to a germline gene is 5. There are a few counts of this clonotype. It lacks a known antigen. Base qualities are not recorded, but no much larger clone differs from it by a single base. Instrument used: Illumina NovaSeq 6000. Using 5'RACE with constant-segment primers, TCRalpha and TCRbeta cDNA libraries were constructed, with sample barcodes and unique molecular identifiers added in the process. Trizol reagent was used to extract RNA from every sample. Libraries were amplified in two PCR steps, with a second sample barcode and Illumina TruSeq adapters added in the second step. The libraries were sequenced on an Illumina NovaSeq using 2 x 150 bp paired-end reads. Turning to the authors' computational methods: With migec v1.2.7, reads were demultiplexed and then collapsed into UMI-guided consensus sequences. Using mixcr v2.1.11, the UMI consensuses were aligned to TRA and TRB V and J templates and assembled into clonotypes. A clonotype was counted as expanded or contracted only when both edgeR and NoisET called the clonotype significant, with the noise models trained on biological replicates. For edgeR calls, the thresholds were a false discovery rate-adjusted p below 0.01 and a log2 fold-change of 1. PCA with hierarchical clustering of max-normalized trajectories of the 1000 most abundant clonotypes was used as exploratory dynamics analysis. Separately sequenced CD4+ and CD8+ repertoires were used to assign a CD4 or CD8 phenotype to each responding clone. TCRdb handled the public reads itself, with Q25 trimming in fastp and clone calling in MiXCR, and kept productive beta chains. A single entry per CDR3 protein holds the most common genes and DNA from its merged rows. The authors' filters were not applied to this entry. Counted in this sample were 250,000 or so distinct CDR3 sequences; under 20% of them appeared once. The ten largest account for about 23% of the sample.

Sequenced input: PBMCs or a T cell subset sorted from them (not recorded which). The sequence is built from TRBV29-1 and TRBJ2-3; TRBD2 matches 9 bases in the middle. This clonotype was sampled from a man aged 18-30 years who had mild COVID-19 (a few samples of this study predate the infection). The sample titles of this study are shuffled in the database, so cell type and time point are left out; the donor was told from shared clones. The CDR3 corresponds to CSERTSVDTQYF. The DNA sequence is as follows: TGCAGCGAAAGGACTAGCGTGGATACGCAGTATTTT.